The 25 T cell receptor beta chains in this list originate from one sample, sequenced in a study of blood T cell repertoires in COVID-19 (dated by TCRdb to 2020 to 2021). The library was obtained by the immunoSEQ multiplex PCR assay. Not all clones reach the TCRdb copy of this immuneACCESS table, which keeps in-frame sequences only. Checked studies attribute under half of the gap to unresolved V genes and leave the rest unexplained. This sample comprises about 430,000 clones, approximately 90% of them detected only once. The ten largest clones capture about 1.5% of the sample. Sequencing input: PBMCs or T cells enriched from blood (not recorded which). These receptors were collected from a young woman who had been exposed to COVID-19.

This clone occurred a few times. The chain recombines TRBV3-1 (or the pseudogene TRBV3-2) with TRBJ1-2, with 7 bases aligning to TRBD1. Germline CDR1 is LGHDT and CDR2 is YNNKEL (reference sequence). After removal of 3 bases from V and 7 bases from J, the junction contained 8 bases not matched to a gene. The CDR3 spans 14 residues. The DNA for the CDR3 is TGTGCCAGCAGCCACTTACAGGGGTATCGTGGCTACACCTTC. Amino acids: CASSHLQGYRGYTF.

The chain employs TRBV4-1 and TRBJ2-7; 8 bases align to TRBD2. CDR1 and CDR2 from the germline V gene are MGHRA and YSYEKL. The V and J ends lost 1 base and 5 bases, in that order; junction bases with no gene match: 10. The CDR3 sequence is 16 residues long. The CDR3 nucleotides are TGCGCCAGCAGCCAAGGGATGATGGCGGGAGGACACGAGCAGTACTTC. Its protein product is CASSQGMMAGGHEQYF.

The chain links TRBV28 to TRBJ2-1; 10 nucleotides align to TRBD2. This CDR3 contains 19 residues. J lost 4 bases, V lost 1 base, and 13 bases had no gene match. Germline loops: CDR1 MDHEN, CDR2 SYDVKM. CDR3 residues: CASSLSAGVSGGKYNEQFF. The CDR3 DNA is TGTGCCAGCAGTTTATCAGCGGGCGTTAGCGGGGGGAAATACAATGAGCAGTTCTTC. The whole variable domain, remainder taken from reference TRBV28 and TRBJ2-1, is DVKVTQSSRYLVKRTGEKVFLECVQDMDHENMFWYRQDPGLGLRLIYFSYDVKMKEKGDIPEGYSVSREKKERFSLILESASTNQTSMYLCASSLSAGVSGGKYNEQFFGPGTRLTVL.

The genes are TRBV4-3 and TRBJ2-7, with D possibly matching TRBD2 (6 bases). This CDR3 has 14 amino acids. The V and J ends lost 0 bases and 2 bases respectively, with 8 bases between them. CDR1 is LGHNA, CDR2 YSLEER, per germline. CDR3 bases: TGCGCCAGCAGCCAAGAGGAGGGACCCTACGAGCAGTACTTC. This translates into CASSQEEGPYEQYF.

V is TRBV5-5 and J is TRBJ2-7; D is possibly TRBD2 (7 bases). CDR1 and CDR2 (germline): SGHKS, YYEKEE (reference sequence). The germline V and J ends were trimmed by 2 bases and 4 bases, with 13 bases remaining between them. The CDR3 has 14 residues. CDR3 nucleotide sequence: TGTGCCAGCAGCTTTGGGGGGGCTGGATACGAGCAGTACTTC. Its protein is CASSFGGAGYEQYF.

This chain connects TRBV5-1 to TRBJ1-1, with a possible D match to TRBD1 (5 bases). The V and J ends lost 1 base and 7 bases respectively, with 11 bases between them. Germline V CDR1 and CDR2: SGHRS, YFSETQ. The CDR3 is 13 residues long. The CDR3 protein is CASSLHRSDEAFF. The CDR3 coding sequence is TGCGCCAGCAGCTTGCACAGGAGCGATGAAGCTTTCTTT.

The V call is TRBV27, the J call TRBJ2-4; weak D call: TRBD2 (6 bases). Germline assignment: CDR1 MNHEY and CDR2 SMNVEV (reference sequence). CDR3 length equals 15 residues. V was pared by 4 bases and J by 5 bases, with 15 bases between. CDR3 nucleotide sequence: TGTGCCAGCAGTTCTAGGCTGGCGGGGCAAAACATTCAGTACTTC. Its translation: CASSSRLAGQNIQYF.

This clone has more than one count but fewer than ten. V usage is TRBV28 and J usage is TRBJ1-1; D uncertain. The length of the CDR3 is 11 residues. Germline CDR1 MDHEN, CDR2 SYDVKM. Between the trimmed V and J ends, which lost 10 bases and 0 bases, there was a span of 6 bases. The CDR3 DNA follows: TGTGCCACGCTAATGAACACTGAAGCTTTCTTT. Translation: CATLMNTEAFF.

As concerns this clone: This same CDR3 is encoded by further DNA sequences in the sample. This chain links TRBV15 with TRBJ1-4; D ambiguous. Germline lookup yields CDR1 LNHNV and CDR2 YYDKDF (reference sequence). The V end was cut by 0 bases, the J end by 0 bases, with 8 bases between. The CDR3 has 16 residues. The CDR3: CATSRDRGATNEKLFF. CDR3 in DNA: TGTGCCACCAGCAGAGATCGGGGTGCAACTAATGAAAAACTGTTTTTT.

V is TRBV5-6 and J is TRBJ2-7, with TRBD2 identical over 11 bases. Germline V gives CDR1 SGHDT, CDR2 YYEEEE. With 5 bases clipped from V and 4 bases from J, the junction kept 5 bases outside the gene matches. This CDR3 has 14 residues. The CDR3 protein is CASRTSGSSYEQYF. As DNA, the CDR3 is TGTGCCAGCAGAACTAGCGGGAGTTCTTACGAGCAGTACTTC.

The chain recombines TRBV9 with TRBJ1-1; 7 nucleotides align to TRBD1. This CDR3 has 15 residues. The germline CDR1 and CDR2 sequences are SGDLS and YYNGEE. The V and J ends lost 1 base and 0 bases, in that order; junction bases with no gene match: 3. Here the CDR3 reads CASSVLGGLNTEAFF. CDR3 sequence (DNA): TGTGCCAGCAGCGTATTAGGGGGCTTGAACACTGAAGCTTTCTTT.

With respect to this clone: It may be a read error: a sequence one base away is much more abundant. Different DNA sequences within this sample yield the same CDR3. The chain couples TRBV7-2 to TRBJ1-2; D gene uncertain. Germline V gene lookup returns CDR1 SGHTA and CDR2 FQGNSA. The CDR3 sequence is 15 residues long. The CDR3 loop is CASSLDVGSYNGYTF. The CDR3 nucleotides are TGTGCCAGCAGCTTAGACGTCGGTAGCTACAATGGCTATACCTTC.

The rearrangement uses TRBV28 and TRBJ1-4; D is uncertain. The CDR3 has 14 residues. CDR1 and CDR2 from the germline V gene are MDHEN and SYDVKM. Trimming stripped 6 bases from V and 7 bases from J, with 15 bases between. CDR3 amino acids: CASRPQPQAEKLFF. The DNA for the CDR3 is TGTGCCAGCAGACCTCAACCTCAGGCTGAAAAACTGTTTTTT.

The chain employs TRBV4-2 and TRBJ1-2, with a weak D call TRBD1 (6 bases). The CDR3 runs to 16 residues. Per the germline V gene, CDR1 is LGHNA and CDR2 is YNFKEQ. Trimming removed 0 bases from V and 0 bases from J, with 11 bases in between. In DNA form, the CDR3 reads TGTGCCAGCAGCCAAGATGGAGGACAGCCTAACTATGGCTACACCTTC. Protein sequence: CASSQDGGQPNYGYTF.

This chain links TRBV7-9 with TRBJ1-1; D may be TRBD1 (6 bases). Germline loops: CDR1 SEHNR, CDR2 FQNEAQ (reference sequence). Deletions cut 5 bases from V and 5 bases from J, with 12 bases between. This CDR3 spans 13 amino acids. The CDR3 DNA reads as TGTGCCAGCAGCCCCGGGAGGGGGACTGAAGCTTTCTTT. Amino acid sequence: CASSPGRGTEAFF.

This clone was observed a single time. This chain uses TRBV28 with TRBJ2-2; 9 nucleotides align to TRBD1. In germline, CDR1 is MDHEN, CDR2 SYDVKM. CDR3 length: 15 amino acids. With V trimmed by 1 base and J by 6 bases, 3 bases remained unmatched. The CDR3 DNA follows: TGTGCCAGCAGTTTATACAGGGGGCGGTCCGGGGAGCTGTTTTTT. Protein: CASSLYRGRSGELFF.

CDR3 loop: CASSYGQGQLFF. Written as DNA, the CDR3 is TGTGCCAGCAGCTATGGACAGGGGCAACTGTTTTTT. The chain employs TRBV6-5 and TRBJ2-2; 9 bases match TRBD1. The CDR3 is made up of 12 amino acids. The V segment lost 6 bases and the J segment 14 bases; nucleotides outside the gene matches: 7. The V gene's germline CDR1 is MNHEY and CDR2 SVGAGI.

The CDR3 nucleotides are TGTGCCAGCAGCGTAGCCGGGACTGCGGGCAAGCAGTACTTC. Encoded protein: CASSVAGTAGKQYF. The chain combines TRBV9 with TRBJ2-7; possible D gene TRBD2, 6 bases. The CDR3 runs to 14 residues. Trimming removed 0 bases from V and 8 bases from J, with 15 bases in between. Germline-derived CDR1 and CDR2 are SGDLS and YYNGEE. The full variable domain, rest sourced from reference TRBV9 and TRBJ2-7, is DSGVTQTPKHLITATGQRVTLRCSPRSGDLSVYWYQQSLDQGLQFLIQYYNGEERAKGNILERFSAQQFPDLHSELNLSSLELGDSALYFCASSVAGTAGKQYFGPGTRLTVT.

There are a few counts of this clone. The rearrangement uses TRBV19 and TRBJ1-1, with unresolved D. The CDR3 runs to 15 residues. V lost 7 bases, J lost 1 base, and 16 bases lay in between. Germline lookup yields CDR1 LNHDA and CDR2 SQIVND (reference sequence). The CDR3 DNA sequence: TGTGCCAGTATAAGGCAGGCCGGTGGGAACACTGAAGCTTTCTTT. Translation: CASIRQAGGNTEAFF.

The rearrangement uses TRBV27 and TRBJ1-4, with D perhaps TRBD1 (6 bases). The germline gives CDR1 MNHEY, CDR2 SMNVEV (reference sequence). This CDR3 has 13 amino acids. V dropped 9 bases and J dropped 8 bases, with 16 bases sitting between them. The CDR3 is CASRGGGQEKLFF. The CDR3 DNA follows: TGTGCCAGTCGAGGGGGGGGCCAGGAAAAACTGTTTTTT.

This chain joins TRBV28 and TRBJ2-7; possible D gene TRBD1, 5 bases. CDR3 length: 11 residues. V was trimmed by 5 bases and J by 9 bases, leaving 11 bases between them. Germline V gives CDR1 MDHEN, CDR2 SYDVKM. The CDR3 sequence is CASSPRERQYF. DNA of the CDR3: TGTGCCAGCAGTCCCAGGGAACGGCAGTACTTC.

As to this clone: Other DNA sequences within the sample encode an identical CDR3. This chain links TRBV18 with TRBJ2-7, with 9 bases that match TRBD1. CDR3 length equals 15 residues. The germline CDR1 and CDR2 sequences are KGHSH and LQKENI. V gave up 3 bases and J gave up 1 base; unmatched junction bases: 4. The CDR3 region has the DNA TGTGCCAGCTCACCCCTCGGGACAGGGTCCTACGAGCAGTACTTC. Translation: CASSPLGTGSYEQYF.

This clone appeared once. J is TRBJ2-7 and V is TRBV7-8, with D possibly being TRBD2 (6 bases). V lost 5 bases and J 2 bases, leaving 19 bases between the germline ends. CDR1 is SGHVS, CDR2 FQNEAQ, per germline. CDR3 size: 16 residues. The CDR3 loop reads CASSPNLGTETYEQYF. In DNA form, the CDR3 reads TGTGCCAGCAGCCCAAACCTCGGGACTGAAACCTACGAGCAGTACTTC. The whole variable domain, remainder taken from reference TRBV7-8 and TRBJ2-7, is GAGVSQSPRYKVAKRGQDVALRCDPISGHVSLFWYQQALGQGPEFLTYFQNEAQLDKSGLPSDRFFAERPEGSVSTLKIQRTQQEDSAVYLCASSPNLGTETYEQYFGPGTRLTVT.

The chain joins TRBV5-1 to TRBJ2-5; TRBD1 matches at 7 bases. V lost 4 bases to trimming and J lost 4 bases; unmatched junction nucleotides: 7. Germline CDR1 and CDR2: SGHRS and YFSETQ. CDR3 length: 14 amino acids. In DNA, the CDR3 is TGCGCCAGCAGCCCCACAGGGGTACCAGAGACCCAGTACTTC. Protein: CASSPTGVPETQYF.

V usage is TRBV5-1 and J usage is TRBJ1-3, with D perhaps TRBD1 (5 bases). The CDR3 totals 13 residues. Germline CDR1 is SGHRS and CDR2 is YFSETQ. Between the trimmed V and J ends, which lost 3 bases and 2 bases, there was a span of 6 bases. The CDR3 here is CASSSGTGNTIYF. The CDR3 region has the DNA TGCGCCAGCAGCTCAGGGACTGGAAACACCATATATTTT.